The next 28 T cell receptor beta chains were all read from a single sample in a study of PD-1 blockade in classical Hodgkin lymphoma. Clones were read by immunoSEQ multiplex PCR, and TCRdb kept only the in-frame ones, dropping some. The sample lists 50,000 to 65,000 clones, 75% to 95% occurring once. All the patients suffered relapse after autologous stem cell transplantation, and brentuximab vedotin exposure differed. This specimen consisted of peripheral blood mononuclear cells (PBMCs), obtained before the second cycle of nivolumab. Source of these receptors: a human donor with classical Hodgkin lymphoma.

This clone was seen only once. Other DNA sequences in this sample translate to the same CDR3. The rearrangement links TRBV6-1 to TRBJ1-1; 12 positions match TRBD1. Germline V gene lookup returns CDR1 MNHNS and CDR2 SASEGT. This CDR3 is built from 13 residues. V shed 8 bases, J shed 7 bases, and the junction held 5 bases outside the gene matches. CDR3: CASGDRGLDEAFF. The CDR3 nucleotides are TGTGCCAGCGGGGACAGGGGGCTTGATGAAGCTTTCTTT.

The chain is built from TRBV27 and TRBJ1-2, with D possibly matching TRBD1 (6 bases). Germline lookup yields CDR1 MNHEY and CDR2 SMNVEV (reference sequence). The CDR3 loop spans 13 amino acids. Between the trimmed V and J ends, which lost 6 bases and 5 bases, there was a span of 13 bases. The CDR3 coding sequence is TGTGCCAGCAGGAGGGGGAATTTATATGGCTACACCTTC. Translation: CASRRGNLYGYTF.

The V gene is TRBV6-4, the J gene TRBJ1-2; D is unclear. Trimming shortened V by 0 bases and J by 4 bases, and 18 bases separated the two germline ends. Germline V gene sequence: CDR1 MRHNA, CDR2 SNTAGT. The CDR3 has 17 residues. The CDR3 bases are TGTGCCAGCAGTGACTCGAATTCGGATCACGGGATCTATGGCTACACCTTC. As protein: CASSDSNSDHGIYGYTF.

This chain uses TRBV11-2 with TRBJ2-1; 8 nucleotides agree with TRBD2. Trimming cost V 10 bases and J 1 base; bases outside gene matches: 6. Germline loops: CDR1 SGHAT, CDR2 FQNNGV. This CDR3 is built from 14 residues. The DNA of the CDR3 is TGTGCCACAAATAGCGGGACGTCCTACAATGAGCAGTTCTTC. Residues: CATNSGTSYNEQFF.

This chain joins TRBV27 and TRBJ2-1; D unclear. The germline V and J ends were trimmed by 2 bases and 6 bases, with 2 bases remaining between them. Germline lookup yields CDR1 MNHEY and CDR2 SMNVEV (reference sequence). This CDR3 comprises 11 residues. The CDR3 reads CASSLANEQFF. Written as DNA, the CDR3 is TGTGCCAGCAGTTTAGCCAATGAGCAGTTCTTC.

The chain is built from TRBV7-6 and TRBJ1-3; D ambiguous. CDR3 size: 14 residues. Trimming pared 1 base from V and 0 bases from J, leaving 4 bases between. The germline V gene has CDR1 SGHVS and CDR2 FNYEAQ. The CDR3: CASSLETSGNTIYF. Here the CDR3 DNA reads TGTGCCAGCAGCTTAGAAACCTCTGGAAACACCATATATTTT.

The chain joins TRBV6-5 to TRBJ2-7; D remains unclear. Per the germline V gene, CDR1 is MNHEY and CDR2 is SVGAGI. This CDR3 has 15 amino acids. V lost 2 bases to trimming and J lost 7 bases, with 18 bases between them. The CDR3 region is CASSYLGTAVGEQYF. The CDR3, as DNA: TGTGCCAGCAGTTACCTTGGCACGGCCGTGGGGGAGCAGTACTTC.

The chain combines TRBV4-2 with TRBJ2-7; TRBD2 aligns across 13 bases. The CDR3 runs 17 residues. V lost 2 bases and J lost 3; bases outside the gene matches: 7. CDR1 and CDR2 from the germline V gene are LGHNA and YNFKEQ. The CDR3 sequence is CASSQIGLAGANYEQYF. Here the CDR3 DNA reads TGTGCCAGCAGCCAAATCGGACTAGCGGGGGCCAACTACGAGCAGTACTTC.

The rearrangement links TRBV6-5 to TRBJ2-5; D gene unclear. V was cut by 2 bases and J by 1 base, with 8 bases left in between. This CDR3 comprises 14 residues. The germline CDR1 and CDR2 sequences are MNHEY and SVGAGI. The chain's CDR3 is CASSYVQIQETQYF. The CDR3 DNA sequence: TGTGCCAGCAGTTACGTTCAGATCCAAGAGACCCAGTACTTC.

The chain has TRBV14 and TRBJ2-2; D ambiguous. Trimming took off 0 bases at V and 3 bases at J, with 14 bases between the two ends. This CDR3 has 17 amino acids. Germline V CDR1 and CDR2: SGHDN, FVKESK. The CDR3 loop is CASSQEETNLHTGELFF. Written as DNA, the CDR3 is TGTGCCAGCAGCCAAGAGGAGACAAACCTTCACACCGGGGAGCTGTTTTTT.

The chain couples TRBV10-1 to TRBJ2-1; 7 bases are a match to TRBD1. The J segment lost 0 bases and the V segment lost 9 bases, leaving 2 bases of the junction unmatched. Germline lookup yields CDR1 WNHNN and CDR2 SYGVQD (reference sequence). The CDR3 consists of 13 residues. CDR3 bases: TGCGCCAGGGGACAGAGCTCCTACAATGAGCAGTTCTTC. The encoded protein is CARGQSSYNEQFF.

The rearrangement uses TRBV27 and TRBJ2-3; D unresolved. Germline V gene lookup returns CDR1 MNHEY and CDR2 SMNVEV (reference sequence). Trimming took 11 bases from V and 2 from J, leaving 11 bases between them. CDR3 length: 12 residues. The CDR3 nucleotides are TGTGCCGTTGGTGGTTTCACAGATACGCAGTATTTT. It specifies CAVGGFTDTQYF.

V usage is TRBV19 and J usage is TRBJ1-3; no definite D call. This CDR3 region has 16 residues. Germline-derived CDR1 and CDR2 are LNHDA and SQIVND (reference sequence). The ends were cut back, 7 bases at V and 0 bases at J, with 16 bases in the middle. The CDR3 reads CASKQSEQFSGNTIYF. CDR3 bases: TGTGCCAGTAAACAGTCTGAGCAGTTCTCTGGAAACACCATATATTTT.

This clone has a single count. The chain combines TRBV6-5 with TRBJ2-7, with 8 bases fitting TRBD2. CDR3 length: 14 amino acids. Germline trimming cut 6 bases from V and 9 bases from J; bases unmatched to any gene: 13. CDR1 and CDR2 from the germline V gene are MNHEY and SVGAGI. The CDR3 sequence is CASSPTRGGSVQYF. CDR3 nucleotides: TGTGCCAGCAGCCCCACACGGGGGGGATCTGTGCAGTACTTC.

The CDR3 bases are TGTGCCAGCTCTCCCCCATTGGGGGGATCATACAATGAGCAGTTCTTC. It encodes CASSPPLGGSYNEQFF. This sequence joins TRBV18 and TRBJ2-1; tentatively, D is TRBD2 (6 bases). Germline CDR1 and CDR2: KGHSH and LQKENI. CDR3 size: 16 residues. Between the trimmed V and J ends, which lost 6 bases and 4 bases, there was a span of 19 bases.

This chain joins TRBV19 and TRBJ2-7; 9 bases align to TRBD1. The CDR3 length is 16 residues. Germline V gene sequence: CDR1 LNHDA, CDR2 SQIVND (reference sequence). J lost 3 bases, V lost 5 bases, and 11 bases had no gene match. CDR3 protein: CASSQNPGQGFYEQYF. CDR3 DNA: TGTGCCAGTAGTCAAAATCCGGGACAGGGATTCTACGAGCAGTACTTC. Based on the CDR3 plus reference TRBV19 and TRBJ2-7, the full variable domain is DGGITQSPKYLFRKEGQNVTLSCEQNLNHDAMYWYRQDPGQGLRLIYYSQIVNDFQKGDIAEGYSVSREKKESFPLTVTSAQKNPTAFYLCASSQNPGQGFYEQYFGPGTRLTVT.

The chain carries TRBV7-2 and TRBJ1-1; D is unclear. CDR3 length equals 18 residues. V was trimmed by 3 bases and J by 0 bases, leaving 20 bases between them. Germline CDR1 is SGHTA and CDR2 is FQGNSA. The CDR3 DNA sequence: TGTGCCAGCAGCTTGAGTCCTCAGAAACAACCCATGAACACTGAAGCTTTCTTT. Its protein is CASSLSPQKQPMNTEAFF.

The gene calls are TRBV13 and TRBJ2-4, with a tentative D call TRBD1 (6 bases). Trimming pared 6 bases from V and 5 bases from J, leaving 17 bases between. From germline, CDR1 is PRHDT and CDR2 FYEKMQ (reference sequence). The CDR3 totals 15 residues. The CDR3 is CASSLPQGSQNIQYF. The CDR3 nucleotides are TGTGCCAGCAGTTTACCACAGGGATCCCAAAACATTCAGTACTTC.

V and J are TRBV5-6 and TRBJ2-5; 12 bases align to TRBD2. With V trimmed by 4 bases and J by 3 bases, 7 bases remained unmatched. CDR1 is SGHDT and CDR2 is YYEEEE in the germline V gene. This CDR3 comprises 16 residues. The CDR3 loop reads CASSPRTSGIEETQYF. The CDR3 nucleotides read TGTGCCAGCAGCCCGAGGACTAGCGGGATCGAAGAGACCCAGTACTTC. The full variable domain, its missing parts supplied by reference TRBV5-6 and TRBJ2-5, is DAGVTQSPTHLIKTRGQQVTLRCSPKSGHDTVSWYQQALGQGPQFIFQYYEEEERQRGNFPDRFSGHQFPNYSSELNVNALLLGDSALYLCASSPRTSGIEETQYFGPGTRLLVL.

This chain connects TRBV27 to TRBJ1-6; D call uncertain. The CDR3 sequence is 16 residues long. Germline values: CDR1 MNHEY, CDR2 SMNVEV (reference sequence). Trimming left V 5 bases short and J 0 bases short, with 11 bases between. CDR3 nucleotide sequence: TGTGCCAGCAGTCCCGGCCTTAACTCCTATAATTCACCCCTCCACTTT. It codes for CASSPGLNSYNSPLHF.

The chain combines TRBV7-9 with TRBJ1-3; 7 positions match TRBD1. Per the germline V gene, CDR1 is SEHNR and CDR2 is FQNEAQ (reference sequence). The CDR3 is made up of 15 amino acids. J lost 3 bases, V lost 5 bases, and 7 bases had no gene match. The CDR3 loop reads CASSNPDRIGNTIYF. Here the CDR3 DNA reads TGTGCCAGCAGCAACCCGGACAGGATTGGAAACACCATATATTTT.

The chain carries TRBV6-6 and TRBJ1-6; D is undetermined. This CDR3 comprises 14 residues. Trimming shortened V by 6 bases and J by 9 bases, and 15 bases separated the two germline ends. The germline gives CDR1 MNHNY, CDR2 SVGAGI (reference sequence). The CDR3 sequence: CASRPTSLASPLHF. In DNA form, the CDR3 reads TGTGCCAGCAGGCCAACATCCCTAGCTTCACCCCTCCACTTT.

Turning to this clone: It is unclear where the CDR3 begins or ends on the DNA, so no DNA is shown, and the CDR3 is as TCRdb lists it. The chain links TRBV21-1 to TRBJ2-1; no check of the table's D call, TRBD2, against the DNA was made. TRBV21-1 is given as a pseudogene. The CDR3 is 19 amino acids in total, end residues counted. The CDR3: CASSNWGRGIVRTYNEQFF.

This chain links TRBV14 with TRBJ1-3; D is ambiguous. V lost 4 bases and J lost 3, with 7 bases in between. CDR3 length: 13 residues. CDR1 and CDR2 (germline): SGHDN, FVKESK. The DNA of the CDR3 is TGTGCCAGCAGCCCCCAGGTTGGAAACACCATATATTTT. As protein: CASSPQVGNTIYF.

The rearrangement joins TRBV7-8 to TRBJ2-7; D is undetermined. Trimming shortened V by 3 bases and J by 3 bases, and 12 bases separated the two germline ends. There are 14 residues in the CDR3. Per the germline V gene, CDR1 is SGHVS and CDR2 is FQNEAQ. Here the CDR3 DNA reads TGTGCCAGCAGCTTCCTGGTGTCTCTCTACGAGCAGTACTTC. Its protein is CASSFLVSLYEQYF.

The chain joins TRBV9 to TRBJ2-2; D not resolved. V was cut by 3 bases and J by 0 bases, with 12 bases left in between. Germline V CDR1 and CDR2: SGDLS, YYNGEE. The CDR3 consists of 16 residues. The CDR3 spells CASSAVSWANTGELFF. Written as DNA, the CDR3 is TGTGCCAGCAGCGCTGTGTCATGGGCGAACACCGGGGAGCTGTTTTTT.

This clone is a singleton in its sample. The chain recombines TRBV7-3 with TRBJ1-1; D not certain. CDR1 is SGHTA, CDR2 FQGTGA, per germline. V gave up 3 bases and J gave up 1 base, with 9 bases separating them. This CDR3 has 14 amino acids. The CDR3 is CASSFGSANTEAFF. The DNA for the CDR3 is TGTGCCAGCAGCTTCGGGTCGGCGAACACTGAAGCTTTCTTT.

The CDR3, as DNA: TGTGCCAGCAGGCAACAAATCACGAGCAATCAGCCCCAGCATTTT. It encodes CASRQQITSNQPQHF. The chain combines TRBV2 with TRBJ1-5; D remains unclear. The germline V gene has CDR1 SNHLY and CDR2 FYNNEI. The CDR3 extends over 15 amino acids. The V gene lost 6 bases and the J gene lost 1 base, with 13 bases spanning the gap.